Following are 3 T cell receptor beta chains from one sample sequenced in a study of OX40 agonist ivuxolimab in advanced cancers. The data were produced by immunoSEQ multiplex PCR, yet TCRdb's version contains in-frame clones alone and is incomplete. The data contain 65,000 to 90,000 clones, 90% to 95% of them seen just once; the ten biggest clones take up over 2%. Material: CD4+ or CD8+ T cells sorted from blood, obtained in a trial of the OX40 agonist ivuxolimab. Receptors were obtained from an adult with an advanced solid tumor such as melanoma, head and neck, liver or kidney cancer.

The chain employs TRBV15 and TRBJ1-4; possible D gene TRBD1, 5 bases. Deletions cut 0 bases from V and 4 bases from J, with 9 bases between. The CDR3 is 15 residues long. The germline CDR1 and CDR2 sequences are LNHNV and YYDKDF (reference sequence). The CDR3, as DNA: TGTGCCACCAGCAGAGATCTAGGGGATAATGAAAAACTGTTTTTT. Its protein is CATSRDLGDNEKLFF.

This clone was seen only once. The V call is TRBV7-3, the J call TRBJ2-1; D possibly corresponds to TRBD2 (6 bases). Germline V gives CDR1 SGHTA, CDR2 FQGTGA. This CDR3 is 16 amino acids long. With 5 bases removed from V and 1 base from J, the gap between germline ends came to 15 bases. As DNA, the CDR3 is TGTGCCAGCAGCCGTACCGGGACTCAGTCCTACAATGAGCAGTTCTTC. Protein product: CASSRTGTQSYNEQFF.

This chain links TRBV30 with TRBJ2-5; TRBD2 matches 12 bases. The V and J ends lost 2 bases and 5 bases, in that order; junction bases with no gene match: 9. This CDR3 comprises 16 residues. Per the germline V gene, CDR1 is GTSNPN and CDR2 is SVGIG (reference sequence). The CDR3: CAWSWGRTSGIETQYF. DNA for the CDR3: TGTGCCTGGAGTTGGGGCAGGACTAGCGGGATTGAGACCCAGTACTTC.